This TCR beta chain came from a study of blood T cell repertoires in COVID-19. Study as a whole: There were acute and convalescent COVID-19 samples, and they came from the United States, Italy and Spain.

As originally analysed: The assay estimated nucleated cells by amplifying reference gene primers. The protocol was immunoSEQ multiplex PCR, while the TCRdb copy is restricted to in-frame clones and leaves out a portion. V and J calls and clone size are given by that table; D and trimming were obtained from the DNA. The table lists fewer than 300,000 clones, over 75% of them singletons. V was trimmed by 8 bases and J by 2 bases, leaving 16 bases between them. The CDR3 is made up of 15 amino acids. Germline V CDR1 and CDR2: MDHEN, SYDVKM. Study members were between about 18 and 100 years old and lived in fewer than 30 US regions. Cohort 3 recovered donors had two negative PCRs, clearance, or symptom resolution.

V usage is TRBV28 and J usage is TRBJ1-5; a possible D gene is TRBD1 (6 bases). The sample consisted of PBMCs or T cells enriched from blood (not recorded which). The sequence was obtained from a woman in her thirties who had recovered from COVID-19. CDR3 coding DNA: TGTGCCAGCGGCCGCAGGGGCGTAGGCAATCAGCCCCAGCATTTT. Its protein product is CASGRRGVGNQPQHF.